The 17 T cell receptor beta chains below come from one sample, sequenced in a study of T cells in Graves' hyperthyroidism and ophthalmopathy. There were TCR beta CDR3 regions amplified from RNA transcripts. HTBI primers were employed in a first-round RT-PCR of the TCR CDR3. MiXCR was run by TCRdb on the multiplex PCR reads, yielding one entry per CDR3 protein. The table records around 500,000 distinct CDR3 sequences, approximately 15% of them present only once. Sample: blood. These receptors came from a woman aged 18-29 years with Graves' hyperthyroidism.

This clonotype turned up a few times. This chain links TRBV7-9 with TRBJ2-1; D is undetermined. The CDR3 has 13 residues. Germline lookup yields CDR1 SEHNR and CDR2 FQNEAQ (reference sequence). V was clipped by 8 bases and J by 6 bases, with 14 bases between them. The CDR3 region is CASRSPALNEQFF. As DNA, the CDR3 is TGTGCCAGCCGGAGTCCTGCGCTCAATGAGCAGTTCTTC.

This clonotype was recorded many times. V is TRBV11-2 and J is TRBJ2-1, with a tentative D call TRBD2 (5 bases). V shed 0 bases and J shed 12 bases, with 9 bases lying between them. Germline assignment: CDR1 SGHAT and CDR2 FQNNGV. The CDR3 consists of 12 residues. DNA of the CDR3: TGTGCCAGCAGCTTAGAACGAAGCGGGCAGTTCTTC. Encoded protein: CASSLERSGQFF.

This clonotype was detected a few times. The CDR3 DNA sequence: TGTGCCAGTCGACCCCCGCGGGACGGGGAGCTGTTTTTT. Its protein product is CASRPPRDGELFF. V and J are TRBV19 and TRBJ2-2; weak D call: TRBD2 (6 bases). Trimming removed 8 bases from V and 7 bases from J, with 14 bases in between. Looked up from germline, CDR1 is LNHDA and CDR2 is SQIVND (reference sequence). The CDR3 is made up of 13 amino acids.

This clonotype was seen more than once but under ten times. The chain carries TRBV27 and TRBJ2-2, with 7 bases aligning to TRBD2. Germline loops: CDR1 MNHEY, CDR2 SMNVEV (reference sequence). The ends lost 5 bases at V and 6 bases at J; junction bases unmatched: 9. The CDR3 length is 15 residues. This CDR3 reads CASSIGGLLAGELFF. The DNA for the CDR3 is TGTGCCAGCAGTATCGGGGGACTACTCGCCGGGGAGCTGTTTTTT.

This clonotype has at least ten counts. This rearrangement joins TRBV14 to TRBJ1-3, with no clear D. Trimming removed 5 bases at V and 3 bases at J, with 5 bases between. The germline CDR1 and CDR2 sequences are SGHDN and FVKESK. This CDR3 contains 12 residues. CDR3 sequence reads: CASSASGNTIYF. Written as DNA, the CDR3 is TGTGCCAGCAGCGCCAGTGGAAACACCATATATTTT.

This clonotype has at least ten counts. This may arise from a read error, as a much more abundant clone is one base away. The gene calls are TRBV2 and TRBJ1-2; D gene unclear. The V gene lost 2 bases and the J gene lost 3 bases, with 4 bases spanning the gap. Looked up from germline, CDR1 is SNHLY and CDR2 is FYNNEI. CDR3 size: 12 residues. Written as DNA, the CDR3 is TGTGCCAGCAGTGAAATCGACTATGGCTACACCTTC. Amino acids: CASSEIDYGYTF.

This clonotype appeared many times. V gene TRBV11-3 combines with J gene TRBJ1-1; the D gene is possibly TRBD1 (5 bases). The V gene lost 1 base and the J gene lost 10 bases, with 19 bases spanning the gap. Per germline, CDR1 SGHNT and CDR2 YENEEA. The CDR3 loop spans 15 amino acids. This CDR3 reads CASSLGQRGKAGAFF. Here the CDR3 DNA reads TGTGCCAGCAGCTTAGGTCAGAGGGGTAAGGCTGGAGCTTTCTTT. Using reference TRBV11-3 and TRBJ1-1 for the parts outside the CDR3, the full variable domain is EAGVVQSPRYKIIEKKQPVAFWCNPISGHNTLYWYLQNLGQGPELLIRYENEEAVDDSQLPKDRFSAERLKGVDSTLKIQPAELGDSAVYLCASSLGQRGKAGAFFGQGTRLTVV.

This clonotype was seen at least ten times. The chain employs TRBV9 and TRBJ2-1; the D is unclear. Germline V CDR1 and CDR2: SGDLS, YYNGEE. The CDR3 extends over 14 amino acids. Trimming cost V 1 base and J 2 bases, with 7 bases left between them. CDR3 residues: CASSVRTAYNEQFF. DNA for the CDR3: TGTGCCAGCAGCGTAAGAACAGCCTACAATGAGCAGTTCTTC. The whole variable domain, filled in from reference TRBV9 and TRBJ2-1, reads DSGVTQTPKHLITATGQRVTLRCSPRSGDLSVYWYQQSLDQGLQFLIQYYNGEERAKGNILERFSAQQFPDLHSELNLSSLELGDSALYFCASSVRTAYNEQFFGPGTRLTVL.

This clonotype showed up just a few times. This chain links TRBV20-1 with TRBJ2-6; D possibly corresponds to TRBD2 (6 bases). This CDR3 region has 14 residues. Trimming took 0 bases from V and 4 from J, leaving 7 bases between them. Germline V lookup: CDR1 DFQATT, CDR2 SNEGSKA (reference sequence). For the CDR3, the DNA is TGCAGTGCTAGAGAGGGGAGGGGGGCCAACGTCCTGACTTTC. Protein product: CSAREGRGANVLTF.

Many counts were recorded for this clonotype. This rearrangement joins TRBV24-1 to TRBJ1-2; the match to TRBD1 covers 8 bases. The CDR3 consists of 18 residues. Germline CDR1 and CDR2: KGHDR and SFDVKD. V shed 4 bases and J 0 bases; nucleotides not matched to a gene: 12. The CDR3 region is CATSDRGQGYKANYGYTF. CDR3 in DNA: TGTGCCACCAGTGACCGAGGACAGGGCTATAAAGCTAACTATGGCTACACCTTC.

This clonotype was seen ten or more times. The chain recombines TRBV7-6 with TRBJ2-1; TRBD2 aligns across 10 bases. After removal of 3 bases from V and 4 bases from J, the junction contained 3 bases not matched to a gene. Germline CDR1 SGHVS, CDR2 FNYEAQ. The CDR3 spans 15 residues. The CDR3 DNA is TGTGCCAGCAGCTTTGGGACTAGCGTATACAATGAGCAGTTCTTC. Amino acid sequence: CASSFGTSVYNEQFF.

This clonotype was seen many times. The CDR3 DNA sequence: TGTGCCAGCAGTTACTCGCGGGAGACCCAGTACTTC. It specifies CASSYSRETQYF. The V call is TRBV6-5, the J call TRBJ2-5, with D uncertain. The CDR3 length is 12 residues. Germline-derived CDR1 and CDR2 are MNHEY and SVGAGI. The V gene lost 0 bases and the J gene lost 5 bases, with 4 bases spanning the gap.

In this sample, this clonotype turned up many times. The chain combines TRBV6-6 with TRBJ2-7; 12 bases match TRBD1. V dropped 1 base and J dropped 5; count of bases not matched to a gene: 6. Germline CDR1 is MNHNY and CDR2 is SVGAGI (reference sequence). The CDR3 sequence is 16 residues long. The CDR3 nucleotides read TGTGCCAGCAGTTACTTACCCGGGACAGGGGGCCACGAGCAGTACTTC. Translating it yields CASSYLPGTGGHEQYF.

This clonotype was seen repeatedly, ten times or more. V usage is TRBV12-3 or TRBV12-4 and J usage is TRBJ1-2; TRBD1 is a possible D gene (5 bases). The CDR3 is made up of 14 amino acids. Trimming removed 4 bases from V and 6 bases from J, with 15 bases in between. CDR3 coding DNA: TGTGCCAGCAGTTCTCGGGGGATCGCTCATGGCTACACCTTC. Protein product: CASSSRGIAHGYTF.

This clonotype was recorded at least ten times. The rearrangement links TRBV5-1 to TRBJ1-6, with D possibly TRBD1 on 5 matching bases. V was shortened by 1 base and J by 5 bases, with 10 bases between the two germline ends. Germline CDR1 is SGHRS and CDR2 is YFSETQ. CDR3 size: 15 residues. The CDR3, as DNA: TGCGCCAGCAGCTTGTTGGGGGTGGATAATTCACCCCTCCACTTT. This translates into CASSLLGVDNSPLHF.

The V and J genes are TRBV18 and TRBJ2-4, with D possibly matching TRBD2 (5 bases). Trimming cost V 3 bases and J 9 bases, with 18 bases left between them. Germline values: CDR1 KGHSH, CDR2 LQKENI. The CDR3 totals 15 residues. CDR3 region: CASSPATTYIAIQYF. The CDR3 DNA is TGTGCCAGCTCACCTGCGACTACCTACATCGCCATTCAGTACTTC.

This clonotype showed up many times. The chain combines TRBV14 with TRBJ2-2; no clear D gene. The ends were cut back, 6 bases at V and 6 bases at J, with 11 bases in the middle. This CDR3 region has 13 residues. Germline assignment: CDR1 SGHDN and CDR2 FVKESK. This chain's CDR3 is CASRPGWSGELFF. CDR3 bases: TGTGCCAGCAGGCCCGGGTGGTCCGGGGAGCTGTTTTTT. Full variable domain (missing parts from reference TRBV14 and TRBJ2-2): EAGVTQFPSHSVIEKGQTVTLRCDPISGHDNLYWYRRVMGKEIKFLLHFVKESKQDESGMPNNRFLAERTGGTYSTLKVQPAELEDSGVYFCASRPGWSGELFFGEGSRLTVL.